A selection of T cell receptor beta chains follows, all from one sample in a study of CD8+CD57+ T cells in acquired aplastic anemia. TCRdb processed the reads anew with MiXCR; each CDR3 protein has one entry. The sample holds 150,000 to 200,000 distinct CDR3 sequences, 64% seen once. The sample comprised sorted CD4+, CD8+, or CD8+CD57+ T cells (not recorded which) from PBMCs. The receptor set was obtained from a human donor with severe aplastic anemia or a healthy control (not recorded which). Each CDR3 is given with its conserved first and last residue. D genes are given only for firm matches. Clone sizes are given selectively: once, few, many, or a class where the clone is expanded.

DNA: TGTGCCAGTAGGCCGGGACAGGCCTCCTACGAGCAGTACTTC
CDR3: CASRPGQASYEQYF
length: 14
V: TRBV19
size: NA
J: TRBJ2-7
D: TRBD1

DNA: TGTGCCGGCAGTCCACTAAACGAGCAGTACTTC
CDR3: CAGSPLNEQYF
length: 11
V: TRBV7-9
size: once
J: TRBJ2-7
D: NA

DNA: TGTGCCAGCAGCGTAGGGGTAGCGGGGGACGGCGAGCAGTACTTC
CDR3: CASSVGVAGDGEQYF
length: 15
V: TRBV9
size: NA
J: TRBJ2-7
D: TRBD2

DNA: TGTGCCACCAGTGAGGTCACAGATACGCAGTATTTT
CDR3: CATSEVTDTQYF
length: 12
V: TRBV24-1
size: NA
J: TRBJ2-3
D: NA

DNA: TGTGCCACCAGCCCCTGGGACAGAACTGAAGCTTTCTTT
CDR3: CATSPWDRTEAFF
length: 13
V: TRBV15
size: NA
J: TRBJ1-1
D: TRBD1

DNA: TGTGCCTGGAGTGTGGGAGCGGGGGAAGGGAATGAGCAGTTCTTC
CDR3: CAWSVGAGEGNEQFF
length: 15
V: TRBV30
size: few
J: TRBJ2-1
D: TRBD2

DNA: TGCGCCAGCAGCTTGGATCCGGTTACGGGATCACCCCTCCACTTT
CDR3: CASSLDPVTGSPLHF
length: 15
V: TRBV5-1
size: NA
J: TRBJ1-6
D: NA

DNA: TGTGCCAGCAGTTATGGGCCAGACACTGAAGCTTTCTTT
CDR3: CASSYGPDTEAFF
length: 13
V: TRBV6-5
size: many
J: TRBJ1-1
D: NA

DNA: TGCGCCAGCAGCTTGGTTTTGGGCCAAAACACTGAAGCTTTCTTT
CDR3: CASSLVLGQNTEAFF
length: 15
V: TRBV5-1
size: NA
J: TRBJ1-1
D: NA

DNA: TGTGCTTCAGCAGTGGTACCTGCCGGCGAGCAGTACTTC
CDR3: CASAVVPAGEQYF
length: 13
V: TRBV2
size: NA
J: TRBJ2-7
D: NA

DNA: TGTGCCAGCAGCTTAGCGGACGGGCCCCAGCATTTT
CDR3: CASSLADGPQHF
length: 12
V: TRBV7-9
size: NA
J: TRBJ1-5
D: NA

DNA: TGTGCCAGCAGACAGGGGACAGTCAGCGATGAGCAGTTCTTC
CDR3: CASRQGTVSDEQFF
length: 14
V: TRBV7-9
size: few
J: TRBJ2-1
D: TRBD1

DNA: TGTGCCAGCAGTCACCGGGACAGGGATACCTACGAGCAGTACTTC
CDR3: CASSHRDRDTYEQYF
length: 15
V: TRBV12-3/TRBV12-4
size: many
J: TRBJ2-7
D: TRBD1

DNA: TGCAGCGTTGTGACGGGACCGACCCCGACCAGTGGCTACACCTTC
CDR3: CSVVTGPTPTSGYTF
length: 15
V: TRBV29-1
size: NA
J: TRBJ1-2
D: NA

DNA: TGTGCCAGCAGCTCTCGGGAGGCCAACACAGATACGCAGTATTTT
CDR3: CASSSREANTDTQYF
length: 15
V: TRBV7-9
size: many
J: TRBJ2-3
D: TRBD2

DNA: TGCAGTGCTCGGACTCACTTACTTTACAATGAGCAGTTCTTC
CDR3: CSARTHLLYNEQFF
length: 14
V: TRBV20-1
size: NA
J: TRBJ2-1
D: NA

DNA: TGTGCCACCAGCAGAGACAGGGTCCACACTGAAGCTTTCTTT
CDR3: CATSRDRVHTEAFF
length: 14
V: TRBV15
size: NA
J: TRBJ1-1
D: NA

DNA: TGTGCCACCAGTGATTCCGGGACGGCGAGGGAGACCCAGTACTTC
CDR3: CATSDSGTARETQYF
length: 15
V: TRBV24-1
size: NA
J: TRBJ2-5
D: NA

DNA: TGCAGTGCAAACAGGGGGCGGACTGAAGCTTTCTTT
CDR3: CSANRGRTEAFF
length: 12
V: TRBV20-1
size: NA
J: TRBJ1-1
D: TRBD1

DNA: TGCGCCAGCAGCTGGGTCAGGGAGACTGAAGCTTTCTTT
CDR3: CASSWVRETEAFF
length: 13
V: TRBV5-1
size: NA
J: TRBJ1-1
D: NA

DNA: TGCAGTGCTCTAGGGGATAGCGGGAGTACAGATACGCAGTATTTT
CDR3: CSALGDSGSTDTQYF
length: 15
V: TRBV20-1
size: NA
J: TRBJ2-3
D: TRBD2

DNA: TGTGCCAGCAGTTTCGGACAGGGAGGAGGTGAGCAGTACTTC
CDR3: CASSFGQGGGEQYF
length: 14
V: TRBV9
size: once
J: TRBJ2-7
D: TRBD1

DNA: TGTGCCAGTAGTCCGACCCACTCTGGAAACACCATATATTTT
CDR3: CASSPTHSGNTIYF
length: 14
V: TRBV19
size: once
J: TRBJ1-3
D: NA

DNA: TGTGCCAGCAGCACCACAGTAGAAGCTTTCTTT
CDR3: CASSTTVEAFF
length: 11
V: TRBV7-9
size: NA
J: TRBJ1-1
D: NA

DNA: TGTGCCAGCAGCACCGGCACAAAGGGTTCACCCCTCCACTTT
CDR3: CASSTGTKGSPLHF
length: 14
V: TRBV5-4
size: NA
J: TRBJ1-6
D: NA

DNA: TGTGCCACCAGCAGAGATCTAGGGAGGGACGAGCAGTACTTC
CDR3: CATSRDLGRDEQYF
length: 14
V: TRBV15
size: few
J: TRBJ2-7
D: TRBD2

DNA: TGTGCCAGCAGTTTAGGGACAGGGTTCTATGGCTACACCTTC
CDR3: CASSLGTGFYGYTF
length: 14
V: TRBV12-5
size: NA
J: TRBJ1-2
D: TRBD1

DNA: TGCGCCAGCAGAGCTGACAGGGCGGGGATGGGCACTGAAGCTTTCTTT
CDR3: CASRADRAGMGTEAFF
length: 16
V: TRBV5-1
size: NA
J: TRBJ1-1
D: TRBD1

DNA: TGTGCCAGCAGTTCGTACTCTGGAAACACCGTATATTTT
CDR3: CASSSYSGNTVYF
length: 13
V: TRBV7-9
size: once
J: TRBJ1-3
D: NA

DNA: TGTGCCAGCAGCTCAGGAAAGGTAATGGTTTACGAGCAGTACTTC
CDR3: CASSSGKVMVYEQYF
length: 15
V: TRBV7-9
size: NA
J: TRBJ2-7
D: NA

DNA: TGCGCCAGCAGCTTGGAGGGACTAGGTACCGGGGAGCTGTTTTTT
CDR3: CASSLEGLGTGELFF
length: 15
V: TRBV5-1
size: NA
J: TRBJ2-2
D: TRBD2

DNA: TGTGCCAGCAGCTTCCGGGCCGGGGCCACAGATACGCAGTATTTT
CDR3: CASSFRAGATDTQYF
length: 15
V: TRBV7-3
size: NA
J: TRBJ2-3
D: NA

DNA: TGTGCCAGTAGTATGTCTTCGAGGGTCGGGGCGCCAGCTTCCCCTCGGGACGAGCAGTACTTC
CDR3: CASSMSSRVGAPASPRDEQYF
length: 21
V: TRBV19
size: NA
J: TRBJ2-7
D: NA

DNA: TGTGCCAGCAGCTCAACGGTCACCGGGGAGCTGTTTTTT
CDR3: CASSSTVTGELFF
length: 13
V: TRBV7-9
size: NA
J: TRBJ2-2
D: NA

DNA: TGTGCCAGCAATCGACAGGGGTCGAGGGATGAAAAACTGTTTTTT
CDR3: CASNRQGSRDEKLFF
length: 15
V: TRBV2
size: NA
J: TRBJ1-4
D: TRBD1

DNA: TGTGCCAGCAGCTCAGATAGCGGGGGGGGGTACAATGAGCAGTTCTTC
CDR3: CASSSDSGGGYNEQFF
length: 16
V: TRBV7-2
size: NA
J: TRBJ2-1
D: TRBD2

DNA: TGTGCCAGCAGCCGACGTAGGGACAGGGGACTGTGTTTTCGAGGAAAACTGTTTTTT
CDR3: CASSRRRDRGLCFRGKLFF
length: 19
V: TRBV14
size: NA
J: TRBJ1-4
D: TRBD1

DNA: TGCGCCAGCAGCTCACAATCTTACTATGGCTACACCTTC
CDR3: CASSSQSYYGYTF
length: 13
V: TRBV5-1
size: NA
J: TRBJ1-2
D: NA

DNA: TGTGCCAGCGCGGGACTCGGCGAGAAACAGCCCCAGCATTTT
CDR3: CASAGLGEKQPQHF
length: 14
V: TRBV6-5
size: many
J: TRBJ1-5
D: NA

DNA: TGTGCCAGCAGCTTATCGTCTAGCGGGGGGCAAGAGACCCAGTACTTC
CDR3: CASSLSSSGGQETQYF
length: 16
V: TRBV7-2
size: NA
J: TRBJ2-5
D: TRBD2

DNA: TGTGCCAGCAGCCAAAACAGGGGGCGAGGAAACACCATATATTTT
CDR3: CASSQNRGRGNTIYF
length: 15
V: TRBV7-8
size: many
J: TRBJ1-3
D: TRBD1

DNA: TGTGCCACCAGCAGAGATCTGAAGACCCAGTACTTC
CDR3: CATSRDLKTQYF
length: 12
V: TRBV15
size: NA
J: TRBJ2-5
D: NA

DNA: TGTGCCAGCAGCGTAGGGTGGCAGCAGCCCCAGCATTTT
CDR3: CASSVGWQQPQHF
length: 13
V: TRBV9
size: NA
J: TRBJ1-5
D: NA

DNA: TGCAGTGCTAGTGGACAGGGATCTATCCTTAGGGGTCAAAGTTATTCACCCCTCCACTTT
CDR3: CSASGQGSILRGQSYSPLHF
length: 20
V: TRBV20-1
size: NA
J: TRBJ1-6
D: TRBD1

DNA: TGTGCCAGCACCAGGGCCGGTCGTAACTATGGCTACACCTTC
CDR3: CASTRAGRNYGYTF
length: 14
V: TRBV12-3/TRBV12-4
size: NA
J: TRBJ1-2
D: NA

DNA: TGTGCCACTAGCGGAACAGGGGAGGCCTACGAGCAGTACTTC
CDR3: CATSGTGEAYEQYF
length: 14
V: TRBV10-3
size: NA
J: TRBJ2-7
D: NA

DNA: TGTGCCAGCAGTGAATATAATTCAGGGCGCAACACTGAAGCTTTCTTT
CDR3: CASSEYNSGRNTEAFF
length: 16
V: TRBV25-1
size: NA
J: TRBJ1-1
D: NA

DNA: TGTGCCAGCACCTTAGCGGGAGGGAGGGATGAGCAGTTCTTC
CDR3: CASTLAGGRDEQFF
length: 14
V: TRBV7-9
size: few
J: TRBJ2-1
D: TRBD2

DNA: TGTGCCAGCAGCTTATTCAGGGGCGATGGCGAGCAGTACTTC
CDR3: CASSLFRGDGEQYF
length: 14
V: TRBV7-2
size: NA
J: TRBJ2-7
D: NA

DNA: TGCAGTGCTAGAGATCGGAGGGCCTTGGGCGAGCAGTACTTC
CDR3: CSARDRRALGEQYF
length: 14
V: TRBV20-1
size: NA
J: TRBJ2-7
D: NA